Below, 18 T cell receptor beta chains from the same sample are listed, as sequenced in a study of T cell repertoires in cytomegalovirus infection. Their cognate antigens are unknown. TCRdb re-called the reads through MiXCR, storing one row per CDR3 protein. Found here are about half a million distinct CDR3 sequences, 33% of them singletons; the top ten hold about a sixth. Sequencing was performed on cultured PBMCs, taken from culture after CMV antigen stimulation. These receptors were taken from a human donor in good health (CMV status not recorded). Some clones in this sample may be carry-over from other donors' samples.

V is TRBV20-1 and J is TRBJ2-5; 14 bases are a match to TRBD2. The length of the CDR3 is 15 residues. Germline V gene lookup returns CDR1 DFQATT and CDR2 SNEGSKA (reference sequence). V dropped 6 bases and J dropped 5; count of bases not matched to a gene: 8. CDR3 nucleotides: TGCAGTGCCCTGGGGACTAGCGGGAGATGGGAGACCCAGTACTTC. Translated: CSALGTSGRWETQYF.

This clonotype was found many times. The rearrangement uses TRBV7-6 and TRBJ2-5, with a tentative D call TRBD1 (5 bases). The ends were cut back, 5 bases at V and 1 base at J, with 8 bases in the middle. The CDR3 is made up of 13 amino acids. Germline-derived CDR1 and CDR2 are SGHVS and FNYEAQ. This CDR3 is CASSPTVQETQYF. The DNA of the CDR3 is TGTGCCAGCAGCCCGACAGTCCAAGAGACCCAGTACTTC.

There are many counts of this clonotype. The CDR3 reads CASSSDGWGGYTF. The CDR3 bases are TGTGCCAGCAGCTCGGACGGGTGGGGTGGCTACACCTTC. The chain combines TRBV7-2 with TRBJ1-2; D remains unclear. CDR3 length equals 13 residues. Trimming left V 4 bases short and J 7 bases short, with 13 bases between. Germline V gives CDR1 SGHTA, CDR2 FQGNSA.

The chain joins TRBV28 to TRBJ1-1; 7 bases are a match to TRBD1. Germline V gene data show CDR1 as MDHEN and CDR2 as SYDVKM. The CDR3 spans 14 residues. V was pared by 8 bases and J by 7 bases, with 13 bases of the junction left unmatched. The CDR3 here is CASRPPSQGVEAFF. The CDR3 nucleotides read TGTGCCAGCCGTCCCCCTAGCCAGGGGGTTGAAGCTTTCTTT. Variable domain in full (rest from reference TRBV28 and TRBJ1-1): DVKVTQSSRYLVKRTGEKVFLECVQDMDHENMFWYRQDPGLGLRLIYFSYDVKMKEKGDIPEGYSVSREKKERFSLILESASTNQTSMYLCASRPPSQGVEAFFGQGTRLTVV.

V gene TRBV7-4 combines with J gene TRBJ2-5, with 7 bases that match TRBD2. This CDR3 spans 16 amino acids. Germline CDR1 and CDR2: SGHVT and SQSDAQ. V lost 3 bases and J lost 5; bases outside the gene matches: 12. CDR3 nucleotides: TGTGCCAGCAGCTTTTCTTCCGGCGGGAGACGCGAGACCCAGTACTTC. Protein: CASSFSSGGRRETQYF. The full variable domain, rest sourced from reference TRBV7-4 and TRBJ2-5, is GAGVSQSPRYKVAKRGRDVALRCDSISGHVTLYWYRQTLGQGSEVLTYSQSDAQRDKSGRPSGRFSAERPERSVSTLKIQRTEQGDSAVYLCASSFSSGGRRETQYFGPGTRLLVL.

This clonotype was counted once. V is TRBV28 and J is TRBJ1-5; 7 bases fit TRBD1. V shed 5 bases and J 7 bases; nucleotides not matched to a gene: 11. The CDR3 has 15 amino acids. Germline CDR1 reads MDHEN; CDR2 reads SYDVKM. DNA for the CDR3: TGTGCCAGCAGTCCGGGGACACAGGGGAACCAGCCCCAGCATTTT. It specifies CASSPGTQGNQPQHF.

CDR3 region: CSVLTLGAQHF. CDR3 in DNA: TGCAGCGTTCTCACGCTGGGTGCCCAGCATTTT. V usage is TRBV29-1 and J usage is TRBJ1-5; D unclear. The CDR3 contains 11 residues. Trimming removed 5 bases from V and 11 bases from J, with 13 bases in between. Germline CDR1 SQVTM, CDR2 ANQGSEA.

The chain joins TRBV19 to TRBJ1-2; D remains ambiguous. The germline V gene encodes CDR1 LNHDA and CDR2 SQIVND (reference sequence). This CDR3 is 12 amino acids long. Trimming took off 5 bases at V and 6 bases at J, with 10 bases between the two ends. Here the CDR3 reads CASSFGLHGYTF. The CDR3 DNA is TGTGCCAGTAGTTTCGGACTGCATGGCTACACCTTC.

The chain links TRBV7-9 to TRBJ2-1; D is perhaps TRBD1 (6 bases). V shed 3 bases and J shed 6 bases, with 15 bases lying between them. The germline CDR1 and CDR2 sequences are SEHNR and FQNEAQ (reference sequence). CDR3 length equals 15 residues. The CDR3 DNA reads TGTGCCAGCAGCTTCCAGGGGCTGGAAGCCAATGAGCAGTTCTTC. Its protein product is CASSFQGLEANEQFF.

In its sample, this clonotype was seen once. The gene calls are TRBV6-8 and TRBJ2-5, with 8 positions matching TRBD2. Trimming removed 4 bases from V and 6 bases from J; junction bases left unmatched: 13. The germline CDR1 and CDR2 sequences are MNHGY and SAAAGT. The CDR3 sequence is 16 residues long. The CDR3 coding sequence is TGTGCCAGCAGTTCAGGAGGACTAGCAGTGTCGAAGACCCAGTACTTC. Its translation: CASSSGGLAVSKTQYF.

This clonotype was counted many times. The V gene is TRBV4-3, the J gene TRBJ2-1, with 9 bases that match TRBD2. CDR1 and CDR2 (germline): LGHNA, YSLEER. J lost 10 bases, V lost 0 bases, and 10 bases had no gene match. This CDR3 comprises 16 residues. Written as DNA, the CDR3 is TGCGCCAGCAGCCAAGACTCTCGGCTAGCGGGATGGGAGCAGTTCTTC. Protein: CASSQDSRLAGWEQFF.

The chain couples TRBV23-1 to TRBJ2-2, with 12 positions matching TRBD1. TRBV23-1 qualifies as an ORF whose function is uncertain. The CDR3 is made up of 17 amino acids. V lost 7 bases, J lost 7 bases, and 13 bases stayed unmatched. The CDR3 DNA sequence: TGCGCCAGCACCGCCCGGGACAGGGGGCCCCAGGGCGGGGAGCTGTTTTTT. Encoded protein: CASTARDRGPQGGELFF.

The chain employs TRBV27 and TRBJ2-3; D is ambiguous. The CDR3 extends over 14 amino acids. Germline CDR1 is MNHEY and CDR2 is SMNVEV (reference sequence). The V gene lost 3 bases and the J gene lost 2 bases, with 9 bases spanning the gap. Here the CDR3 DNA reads TGTGCCAGCAGTTTTTGGGGATTCACAGATACGCAGTATTTT. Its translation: CASSFWGFTDTQYF.

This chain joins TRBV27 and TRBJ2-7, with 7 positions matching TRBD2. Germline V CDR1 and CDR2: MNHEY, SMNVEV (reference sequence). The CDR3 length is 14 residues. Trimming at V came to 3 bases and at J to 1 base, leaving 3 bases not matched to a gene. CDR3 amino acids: CASSFKRESYEQYV. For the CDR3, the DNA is TGTGCCAGCAGTTTTAAGCGGGAATCCTACGAGCAGTACGTC.

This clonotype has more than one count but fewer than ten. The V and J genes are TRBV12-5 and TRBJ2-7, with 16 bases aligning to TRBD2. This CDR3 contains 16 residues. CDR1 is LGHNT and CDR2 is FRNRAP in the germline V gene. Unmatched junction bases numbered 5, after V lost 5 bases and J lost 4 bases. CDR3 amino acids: CASGNGGLAGGYEQYV. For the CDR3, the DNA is TGTGCTAGTGGTAACGGGGGACTAGCGGGGGGGTACGAGCAGTACGTC.

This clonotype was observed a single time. The CDR3 loop reads CASSVAENTVLNEQFF. The CDR3 DNA is TGTGCCAGCAGCGTAGCGGAAAACACGGTTTTGAATGAGCAGTTCTTC. The chain joins TRBV9 to TRBJ2-1; D is ambiguous. V was clipped by 0 bases and J by 7 bases, with 17 bases between them. Germline V gene sequence: CDR1 SGDLS, CDR2 YYNGEE. The length of the CDR3 is 16 residues.

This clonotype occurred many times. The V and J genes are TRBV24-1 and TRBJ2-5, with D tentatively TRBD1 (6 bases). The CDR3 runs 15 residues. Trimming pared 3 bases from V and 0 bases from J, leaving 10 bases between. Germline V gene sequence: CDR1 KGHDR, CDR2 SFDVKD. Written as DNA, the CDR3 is TGTGCCACCAGTGATACAGGGATGTACCAAGAGACCCAGTACTTC. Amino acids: CATSDTGMYQETQYF.

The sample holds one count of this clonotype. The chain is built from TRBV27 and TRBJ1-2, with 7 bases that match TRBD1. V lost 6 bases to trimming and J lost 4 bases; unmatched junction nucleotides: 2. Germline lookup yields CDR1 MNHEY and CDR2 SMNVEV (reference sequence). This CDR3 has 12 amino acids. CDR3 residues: CASRRTGYGYTF. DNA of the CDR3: TGTGCCAGCAGGAGGACAGGCTATGGCTACACCTTC.